The 17 T cell receptor beta chains presented below share a single source sample, sequenced in a study of blood T cell repertoires in COVID-19. Libraries were prepared by immunoSEQ multiplex PCR; TCRdb keeps only in-frame clonotypes and omits some of them. The table records about 120,000 clones, approximately 90% of them present only once. The sequenced sample consisted of peripheral blood. The receptors were gathered from a human donor in a cohort sampled during active COVID-19.

This chain uses TRBV24-1 with TRBJ1-2; 7 bases agree with TRBD1. V lost 9 bases to trimming and J lost 5 bases; unmatched junction nucleotides: 5. The germline gives CDR1 KGHDR, CDR2 SFDVKD. This CDR3 has 12 amino acids. CDR3 nucleotides: TGTGCCACCGGGACAGTACCATATGGCTACACCTTC. As protein: CATGTVPYGYTF.

The chain recombines TRBV2 with TRBJ1-4; D not resolved. The ends were cut back, 6 bases at V and 4 bases at J, with 3 bases in the middle. The germline CDR1 and CDR2 sequences are SNHLY and FYNNEI. The CDR3 totals 11 residues. The CDR3 protein is CASRLNEKLFF. The CDR3 nucleotides read TGTGCCAGCAGACTTAATGAAAAACTGTTTTTT.

This clone was seen only once. V is TRBV7-9 and J is TRBJ2-1; unclear D gene. This CDR3 has 14 residues. V lost 5 bases and J 4 bases, leaving 12 bases between the germline ends. Germline-derived CDR1 and CDR2 are SEHNR and FQNEAQ (reference sequence). The CDR3 here is CASSPRGSYNEQFF. The DNA for the CDR3 is TGTGCCAGCAGCCCCCGTGGCAGTTACAATGAGCAGTTCTTC.

The V and J genes are TRBV7-2 and TRBJ1-5, with D perhaps matching TRBD1 (5 bases). Trimming removed 2 bases from V and 3 bases from J, with 8 bases in between. This CDR3 contains 14 residues. Germline CDR1 and CDR2: SGHTA and FQGNSA. CDR3 amino acids: CASSLHGANQPQHF. DNA for the CDR3: TGTGCCAGCAGCTTACATGGGGCCAATCAGCCCCAGCATTTT. Looking up the rest from reference TRBV7-2 and TRBJ1-5 gives the full variable domain: GAGVSQSPSNKVTEKGKDVELRCDPISGHTALYWYRQSLGQGLEFLIYFQGNSAPDKSGLPSDRFSAERTGGSVSTLTIQRTQQEDSAVYLCASSLHGANQPQHFGDGTRLSIL.

The chain is built from TRBV5-5 and TRBJ1-1; 8 nucleotides match TRBD1. Germline lookup yields CDR1 SGHKS and CDR2 YYEKEE (reference sequence). The CDR3 length is 15 residues. The J segment lost 0 bases and the V segment lost 4 bases, leaving 5 bases of the junction unmatched. DNA for the CDR3: TGTGCCAGCAGCGCACCAGGGGGCCTGAACACTGAAGCTTTCTTT. Encoded protein: CASSAPGGLNTEAFF.

V is TRBV7-9 and J is TRBJ1-3; 9 bases align to TRBD1. CDR1 and CDR2 (germline): SEHNR, FQNEAQ (reference sequence). Trimming took 10 bases from V and 8 from J; bases not matched to a gene: 12. The CDR3 is 14 residues long. CDR3 in amino acids: CATQDRDRDYTIYF. In nucleotides, the CDR3 is TGTGCCACTCAGGACCGGGACAGGGACTACACCATATATTTT. Looking up the rest from reference TRBV7-9 and TRBJ1-3 gives the full variable domain: DTGVSQNPRHKITKRGQNVTFRCDPISEHNRLYWYRQTLGQGPEFLTYFQNEAQLEKSRLLSDRFSAERPKGSFSTLEIQRTEQGDSAMYLCATQDRDRDYTIYFGEGSWLTVV.

The rearrangement joins TRBV6-5 to TRBJ1-5; tentative D call: TRBD1 (6 bases). The CDR3 extends over 15 amino acids. CDR1 is MNHEY, CDR2 SVGAGI, per germline. V was shortened by 5 bases and J by 1 base, with 12 bases between the two germline ends. The CDR3 sequence: CASSLTTGSNQPQHF. The CDR3, as DNA: TGTGCCAGCAGTCTCACTACAGGGAGCAATCAGCCCCAGCATTTT.

The chain carries TRBV11-3 and TRBJ2-7, with 7 positions matching TRBD2. V lost 5 bases to trimming and J lost 6 bases; unmatched junction nucleotides: 13. Germline V CDR1 and CDR2: SGHNT, YENEEA. This CDR3 is 15 amino acids long. The CDR3 protein is CASSPGTGRGVEQYF. CDR3 nucleotide sequence: TGTGCCAGCAGCCCTGGGACCGGACGGGGGGTCGAGCAGTACTTC.

This clone has only a few counts. The V and J genes are TRBV10-1 and TRBJ2-7; D call uncertain. The V end lost 4 bases, the J end lost 7 bases, and 14 bases lay between the germline ends. CDR1 and CDR2 (germline): WNHNN, SYGVQD (reference sequence). The CDR3 is 13 amino acids. CDR3 DNA sequence: TGCGCCAGCAGTGTGGTGAGAGCCGGGGAGCAGTACTTC. It codes for CASSVVRAGEQYF.

This clone has just one count. The gene calls are TRBV5-6 and TRBJ1-3; D might be TRBD1 (6 bases). In germline, CDR1 is SGHDT, CDR2 YYEEEE. Between the trimmed V and J ends, which lost 2 bases and 1 base, there was a span of 16 bases. There are 17 residues in the CDR3. The DNA for the CDR3 is TGTGCCAGCAGCTTCGGATCAGGGGTATTTTCTGGAAACACCATATATTTT. Residues: CASSFGSGVFSGNTIYF.

The chain uses TRBV6-1 and TRBJ2-7; 9 nucleotides align to TRBD1. V shed 1 base, J shed 3 bases, and the junction held 1 base outside the gene matches. In germline, CDR1 is MNHNS, CDR2 SASEGT. The CDR3 is 14 amino acids. The CDR3 bases are TGTGCCAGCAGTGAAGTGACAGGGGGCTACGAGCAGTACTTC. Translating it yields CASSEVTGGYEQYF.

The table lists this clone with a count of one. The chain combines TRBV18 with TRBJ1-5, with 7 bases fitting TRBD1. V shed 6 bases and J 3 bases; nucleotides not matched to a gene: 2. The CDR3 is 13 residues long. Germline lookup yields CDR1 KGHSH and CDR2 LQKENI. The CDR3 bases are TGTGCCAGCTCGGGACAGCCCAATCAGCCCCAGCATTTT. Translating gives CASSGQPNQPQHF. The entire variable domain, with the rest obtained from reference TRBV18 and TRBJ1-5, is as follows: NAGVMQNPRHLVRRRGQEARLRCSPMKGHSHVYWYRQLPEEGLKFMVYLQKENIIDESGMPKERFSAEFPKEGPSILRIQQVVRGDSAAYFCASSGQPNQPQHFGDGTRLSIL.

The chain uses TRBV7-2 and TRBJ2-3; 11 bases line up with TRBD2. The CDR3 length is 15 residues. V shed 3 bases, J shed 15 bases, and the junction held 14 bases outside the gene matches. Per germline, CDR1 SGHTA and CDR2 FQGNSA. The CDR3 loop is CASSFRQIGLAGGYF. The CDR3 DNA follows: TGTGCCAGCAGCTTTCGGCAAATAGGACTAGCGGGTGGTTATTTT. Looking up the rest from reference TRBV7-2 and TRBJ2-3 gives the full variable domain: GAGVSQSPSNKVTEKGKDVELRCDPISGHTALYWYRQSLGQGLEFLIYFQGNSAPDKSGLPSDRFSAERTGGSVSTLTIQRTQQEDSAVYLCASSFRQIGLAGGYFGPGTRLTVL.

The V gene is TRBV9, the J gene TRBJ2-7; D might be TRBD1 (5 bases). Germline V gene sequence: CDR1 SGDLS, CDR2 YYNGEE. The CDR3 is 14 amino acids. Trimming shortened V by 2 bases and J by 3 bases, and 12 bases separated the two germline ends. CDR3 sequence (DNA): TGTGCCAGCAGCGTGGGGCTTTCAAACTACGAGCAGTACTTC. This translates into CASSVGLSNYEQYF.

The J gene is TRBJ2-1, the V gene TRBV6-4; 10 nucleotides line up with TRBD2. The CDR3 spans 15 residues. The J segment lost 9 bases and the V segment lost 4 bases, leaving 9 bases of the junction unmatched. CDR1 is MRHNA, CDR2 SNTAGT, per germline. The DNA of the CDR3 is TGTGCCAGCAGTGTTCGTAGCGGGGGGAGGAGTGAGCAGTTCTTC. Encoded protein: CASSVRSGGRSEQFF.

The rearrangement links TRBV6-5 to TRBJ2-7, with D possibly being TRBD2 (6 bases). V shed 6 bases and J shed 4 bases, with 13 bases lying between them. CDR3 length: 13 amino acids. CDR1 is MNHEY and CDR2 is SVGAGI in the germline V gene. DNA for the CDR3: TGTGCCAGCAGGGGGCAGGGAGGTTACGAGCAGTACTTC. This gives the protein CASRGQGGYEQYF.

The chain links TRBV7-9 to TRBJ1-1, with D possibly TRBD1 on 6 matching bases. The ends were cut back, 3 bases at V and 3 bases at J, with 17 bases in the middle. The CDR3 contains 16 residues. Germline V gives CDR1 SEHNR, CDR2 FQNEAQ (reference sequence). This CDR3 reads CASSFPGGGDDTEAFF. DNA of the CDR3: TGTGCCAGCAGCTTCCCAGGTGGGGGCGATGACACTGAAGCTTTCTTT.